This passage covers 2 T cell receptor beta chains from one sample sequenced in a study of cytomegalovirus exposure and HLA in healthy donors. Amplification used 60 Vbeta primers and 13 Jbeta primers. TCRdb's copy holds only in-frame clones and misses some; the assay was immunoSEQ multiplex PCR. The sample records 160,000 or so clones, over 70% being singletons. What was sequenced was PBMCs. Source of these receptors: a woman aged 40 to 50 in good health and CMV-seropositive.

This clone came up once. V is TRBV14 and J is TRBJ2-1, with 12 bases matching TRBD2. The CDR3 extends over 21 amino acids. J gave up 0 bases and V 0 bases, and 12 bases lay outside the gene matches. The germline CDR1 and CDR2 sequences are SGHDN and FVKESK. The CDR3 nucleotides are TGTGCCAGCAGCCAAGATCCACCGACTAGCGGGGGCCCCTTCTCCTACAATGAGCAGTTCTTC. The encoded protein is CASSQDPPTSGGPFSYNEQFF. Using reference TRBV14 and TRBJ2-1 for the parts outside the CDR3, the full variable domain is EAGVTQFPSHSVIEKGQTVTLRCDPISGHDNLYWYRRVMGKEIKFLLHFVKESKQDESGMPNNRFLAERTGGTYSTLKVQPAELEDSGVYFCASSQDPPTSGGPFSYNEQFFGPGTRLTVL.

The rearrangement joins TRBV12-5 to TRBJ1-2; 8 bases line up with TRBD1. The germline V gene has CDR1 LGHNT and CDR2 FRNRAP. The V segment lost 6 bases and the J segment 2 bases; nucleotides outside the gene matches: 11. CDR3 size: 16 residues. This chain's CDR3 is CASGLTRDRTNYGYTF. Written as DNA, the CDR3 is TGTGCTAGTGGACTCACCCGGGACAGGACCAACTATGGCTACACCTTC.